This TCR beta chain is from a study of CD8+ T cells in alopecia areata. Study observations and caveats: Sharing of TCR sequences between patients (possibly for HLA-related reasons) was less clear than in mice. Clonality was higher in lesional than normal scalp, especially in alopecia totalis/universalis. Scalp sequencing also captures normal skin's resident alphabeta T cells.

With respect to this clone: The antigen remains undetermined.

Extracted from the samples, RNA was reverse transcribed into cDNA to serve as the sequencing template. Using immunoSEQ multiplex PCR, the repertoire was profiled, and TCRdb retains in-frame clones only, with some absent. This table has roughly 32,000 clones, 62% appearing once. Peripheral blood and lesional scalp punch biopsies were taken from alopecia areata patients. V shed 4 bases and J 0 bases; nucleotides not matched to a gene: 6. This CDR3 region has 15 residues. The germline V gene has CDR1 PRHDT and CDR2 FYEKMQ (reference sequence). This TCR was recovered from a human donor with alopecia areata. This chain joins TRBV13 and TRBJ2-7, with 7 bases identical to TRBD1. Sequencing was performed on NKG2D-high CD8+ T cells sorted from blood. For the CDR3, the DNA is TGTGCCAGCAGCTCAGGACAGGAGAGCTCCTACGAGCAGTACTTC. Translated, it gives CASSSGQESSYEQYF. The full variable domain, rest sourced from reference TRBV13 and TRBJ2-7, is AAGVIQSPRHLIKEKRETATLKCYPIPRHDTVYWYQQGPGQDPQFLISFYEKMQSDKGSIPDRFSAQQFSDYHSELNMSSLELGDSALYFCASSSGQESSYEQYFGPGTRLTVT.